What follows is one T cell receptor (beta chain) and its context. Its target is unknown. The time point here: pre-treatment sample, taken before nivolumab and TIL therapy. The tumor samples were excised metastases, mostly pleural nodules or supraclavicular lymph nodes. These data originate in a study of TIL therapy for anti-PD-1-resistant metastatic lung cancer. Looking at the study overall: Patients had a median age of around 56 years (range about 38-85). Half of patients were current or former smokers. Tumors carried a median roughly 1.5 non-synonymous mutations per megabase.

The study, taken as a whole, reports: Many TIL product clones were absent from baseline tumor, suggesting clonal contraction.

The libraries were made with immunoSEQ v3. Repertoires were generated with immunoSEQ multiplex PCR, while TCRdb's copy carries only in-frame clones and drops some. The data contain about 50,000 clones, 70% to 85% of them singletons. This CDR3 has 14 amino acids. The V gene's germline CDR1 is LNHNV and CDR2 YYDKDF (reference sequence). With V trimmed by 1 base and J by 5 bases, 5 bases remained unmatched. This specimen consisted of tumor tissue, obtained at baseline. V is TRBV15 and J is TRBJ2-7, with 7 nucleotides matching TRBD1. The origin of this receptor is a person between 25 and 79 years old with non-small cell lung cancer. CDR3 protein: CATSRAKTGHEQYF. The CDR3 coding sequence is TGTGCCACCAGCAGAGCCAAGACAGGGCACGAGCAGTACTTC.